Below are 20 T cell receptor beta chains sequenced from a single sample in a study of regulatory and conventional T cells in RAG deficiency. Genomic DNA came from blood conventional CD4+ T cells gated CD25-low CD127-high. Here immunoSEQ multiplex PCR was the method, and the copy in TCRdb shows in-frame clones only, minus some. The table has about 46,000 clones, 70% to 90% seen once; the top ten hold 0.51%. The sample also formed part of further work on regulatory T cells. From that report: The primer mix had 52 TRBV and 13 TRBJ primers.

The source material was CD4+ effector T cells sorted from blood. The receptors here all came from a human donor in good health.

This clone has a single count. V gene TRBV29-1 combines with J gene TRBJ1-3, with TRBD1 identical over 7 bases. V shed 5 bases and J 2 bases; nucleotides not matched to a gene: 3. Looked up from germline, CDR1 is SQVTM and CDR2 is ANQGSEA. The CDR3 runs 13 residues. For the CDR3, the DNA is TGCAGCGTTTCTGACAGGGCTGGAAACACCATATATTTT. As protein: CSVSDRAGNTIYF.

The CDR3 here is CASSIVGTGNYNEQFF. The DNA for the CDR3 is TGTGCCAGCAGCATAGTAGGGACAGGGAACTACAATGAGCAGTTCTTC. V and J are TRBV7-6 and TRBJ2-1; 9 bases match TRBD1. The CDR3 totals 16 residues. Germline V gene data show CDR1 as SGHVS and CDR2 as FNYEAQ. With 5 bases clipped from V and 3 bases from J, the junction kept 8 bases outside the gene matches.

The V and J genes are TRBV5-4 and TRBJ1-6; D gene ambiguous. The germline gives CDR1 SGHNT, CDR2 YYREEE (reference sequence). The CDR3 extends over 14 amino acids. The V gene lost 4 bases and the J gene lost 9 bases, with 14 bases spanning the gap. CDR3 sequence reads: CASSQTLPGSPLHF. CDR3 sequence (DNA): TGTGCCAGCAGCCAAACACTCCCCGGTTCACCCCTCCACTTT.

CDR3 DNA sequence: TGCGCCACCAGATTGAGGGGCGAGGGCTACGAGCAGTACTTC. This codes for CATRLRGEGYEQYF. This chain links TRBV10-1 with TRBJ2-7; TRBD1 or TRBD2 may be the D gene (5 bases each). Germline V CDR1 and CDR2: WNHNN, SYGVQD (reference sequence). The CDR3 spans 14 residues. V dropped 10 bases and J dropped 3 bases, with 19 bases sitting between them.

This clone turned up a few times. The CDR3 coding sequence is TGTGCCAGCAGTCGACAGGGTCGATCGAACACTGAAGCTTTCTTT. As protein: CASSRQGRSNTEAFF. V gene TRBV11-3 combines with J gene TRBJ1-1; 7 nucleotides align to TRBD1. Germline-derived CDR1 and CDR2 are SGHNT and YENEEA. There are 15 residues in the CDR3. The V segment lost 6 bases and the J segment 1 base; nucleotides outside the gene matches: 8.

The sample holds one count of this clone. The chain joins TRBV5-1 to TRBJ1-4; 8 bases are shared with TRBD1. The ends lost 3 bases at V and 5 bases at J; junction bases unmatched: 6. This CDR3 has 15 residues. CDR1 is SGHRS and CDR2 is YFSETQ in the germline V gene. The CDR3 sequence is CASSSDRGWNEKLFF. Written as DNA, the CDR3 is TGCGCCAGCAGCTCCGACAGGGGTTGGAATGAAAAACTGTTTTTT.

The V and J genes are TRBV6-6 and TRBJ1-5; D remains ambiguous. From germline, CDR1 is MNHNY and CDR2 SVGAGI (reference sequence). Trimming shortened V by 5 bases and J by 1 base, and 12 bases separated the two germline ends. The CDR3 length is 15 residues. CDR3 loop: CASSPIIDSNQPQHF. The CDR3 DNA is TGTGCCAGCAGTCCAATAATCGACAGCAATCAGCCCCAGCATTTT.

The chain uses TRBV11-2 and TRBJ1-6; 7 bases line up with TRBD1. From germline, CDR1 is SGHAT and CDR2 FQNNGV. V shed 7 bases, J shed 8 bases, and the junction held 11 bases outside the gene matches. This CDR3 is built from 15 residues. Here the CDR3 reads CASTRTGGSDSPLHF. CDR3 nucleotides: TGTGCCAGCACCCGGACAGGAGGTTCGGATTCACCCCTCCACTTT.

The gene calls are TRBV7-8 and TRBJ2-2, with a weak D call TRBD1 (7 bases). Trimming cost V 5 bases and J 6 bases, with 19 bases left between them. The CDR3 is made up of 16 amino acids. Germline lookup yields CDR1 SGHVS and CDR2 FQNEAQ. In nucleotides, the CDR3 is TGTGCCAGCAGCGCCGGGGACAGCCCGGGGGCCGGGGAGCTGTTTTTT. This sequence encodes CASSAGDSPGAGELFF.

As regards this clone: Germline and junction disagree at one end, which may indicate a read error. The chain couples TRBV7-7 to TRBJ2-1, with 7 bases that match TRBD2. The germline V gene encodes CDR1 SSHAT and CDR2 FNYEAQ (reference sequence). The CDR3 is 17 amino acids. The CDR3 sequence is CASSLFDASGGYNEQFF. The CDR3 DNA reads as TGTGCTAGCAGCCTATTTGACGCTAGCGGAGGCTACAATGAGCAGTTCTTC.

V usage is TRBV7-9 and J usage is TRBJ2-1; D not resolved. V was shortened by 0 bases and J by 6 bases, with 6 bases between the two germline ends. The germline V gene has CDR1 SEHNR and CDR2 FQNEAQ (reference sequence). The CDR3 covers 13 residues. Written as DNA, the CDR3 is TGTGCCAGCAGCTTAGCAGGCGGCAATGAGCAGTTCTTC. Encoded protein: CASSLAGGNEQFF.

The rearrangement links TRBV18 to TRBJ1-1; the D is unclear. CDR1 KGHSH and CDR2 LQKENI come from the germline V gene. The CDR3 extends over 14 amino acids. V was clipped by 2 bases and J by 6 bases, with 13 bases between them. CDR3 region: CASSPNRRPAEAFF. The CDR3 nucleotides are TGTGCCAGCTCACCAAACAGACGACCGGCTGAAGCTTTCTTT. The full variable domain, completed using reference TRBV18 and TRBJ1-1, is NAGVMQNPRHLVRRRGQEARLRCSPMKGHSHVYWYRQLPEEGLKFMVYLQKENIIDESGMPKERFSAEFPKEGPSILRIQQVVRGDSAAYFCASSPNRRPAEAFFGQGTRLTVV.

V usage is TRBV6-1 and J usage is TRBJ1-5; D ambiguous. The V gene lost 2 bases and the J gene lost 0 bases, with 11 bases spanning the gap. The length of the CDR3 is 16 residues. CDR1 is MNHNS, CDR2 SASEGT, per germline. The DNA for the CDR3 is TGTGCCAGCAGTGAAAGGCGAGACATTAGCAATCAGCCCCAGCATTTT. This translates into CASSERRDISNQPQHF.

This sequence joins TRBV27 and TRBJ2-1; maybe TRBD1 (5 bases). The CDR3 is made up of 16 amino acids. The V end was cut by 5 bases, the J end by 2 bases, with 16 bases between. Germline CDR1 MNHEY, CDR2 SMNVEV (reference sequence). CDR3 coding DNA: TGTGCCAGCAGTAGCTTAGGGGCGAAACCCTACAATGAGCAGTTCTTC. The encoded protein is CASSSLGAKPYNEQFF.

This chain joins TRBV9 and TRBJ2-7; D is undetermined. Germline CDR1 and CDR2: SGDLS and YYNGEE. The CDR3 length is 16 residues. Trimming stripped 0 bases from V and 0 bases from J, with 13 bases between. The CDR3, as DNA: TGTGCCAGCAGCGTAGGGTACCCGGAAAGCTCCTACGAGCAGTACTTC. This sequence encodes CASSVGYPESSYEQYF.

In the case of this clone: This same CDR3 is encoded by further DNA sequences in the sample. J is TRBJ1-2 and V is TRBV4-1; D is ambiguous. The CDR3 runs 13 residues. Germline V gene sequence: CDR1 MGHRA, CDR2 YSYEKL. V lost 0 bases and J lost 7, with 9 bases in between. The CDR3, as DNA: TGCGCCAGCAGCCAAGACGGCAAAATTGGCTACACCTTC. It specifies CASSQDGKIGYTF.

The gene calls are TRBV28 and TRBJ1-2; D remains ambiguous. Trimming cost V 10 bases and J 12 bases, with 15 bases left between them. The CDR3 spans 10 residues. Germline CDR1 is MDHEN and CDR2 is SYDVKM. The CDR3 loop is CATTRAVDTF. CDR3 DNA: TGTGCCACGACGCGGGCGGTTGACACCTTC.

The gene calls are TRBV6-5 and TRBJ2-5; unclear D gene. V was pared by 0 bases and J by 1 base, with 9 bases between. The CDR3 spans 15 residues. CDR1 and CDR2 (germline): MNHEY, SVGAGI. The CDR3 spells CASSYSGRTQETQYF. The CDR3 nucleotides read TGTGCCAGCAGTTACTCGGGCAGAACCCAAGAGACCCAGTACTTC.

The chain carries TRBV2 and TRBJ1-4; 8 nucleotides match TRBD1. Germline V gene sequence: CDR1 SNHLY, CDR2 FYNNEI. The CDR3 runs 13 residues. The V gene end was trimmed by 8 bases and the J gene end by 4 bases; junction bases not matched to a gene: 3. This CDR3 reads CASRTGINEKLFF. The DNA of the CDR3 is TGTGCCAGCCGGACAGGGATTAATGAAAAACTGTTTTTT.

The DNA for the CDR3 is TGCGCCAGCAGCTTGGGTCGGTTCCAAGAGACCCAGTACTTC. It translates to CASSLGRFQETQYF. The chain carries TRBV5-1 and TRBJ2-5; D is ambiguous. Germline CDR1 is SGHRS and CDR2 is YFSETQ. Trimming took 0 bases from V and 1 from J, leaving 7 bases between them. The CDR3 sequence is 14 residues long.